The TCR beta chain under discussion was sequenced for a study of monozygotic twins with inflammatory bowel disease. Broader study findings: Twins with IBD had fewer clonotypes in common with others than healthy twins, particularly during disease activity.

Notes on this clonotype: The antigen is undetermined.

Whole-blood RNA isolation (total RNA) proceeded without T cell sorting. A template switching step added UMIs, each with a 6-nucleotide sample barcode. TCRdb reanalyzed the 5' RACE reads, giving one entry per CDR3 protein sequence and no DNA. Its clone listing holds some 130,000 distinct CDR3 sequences. This receptor was identified in a human donor with ulcerative colitis or Crohn's disease, or a healthy co-twin of an affected twin (not recorded which). Input material: blood.

This CDR3 is CASSLGLSDGYTF. The V gene is TRBV7-2, the J gene TRBJ1-2. The CDR3 has 13 residues. Looked up from germline, CDR1 is SGHTA and CDR2 is FQGNSA.